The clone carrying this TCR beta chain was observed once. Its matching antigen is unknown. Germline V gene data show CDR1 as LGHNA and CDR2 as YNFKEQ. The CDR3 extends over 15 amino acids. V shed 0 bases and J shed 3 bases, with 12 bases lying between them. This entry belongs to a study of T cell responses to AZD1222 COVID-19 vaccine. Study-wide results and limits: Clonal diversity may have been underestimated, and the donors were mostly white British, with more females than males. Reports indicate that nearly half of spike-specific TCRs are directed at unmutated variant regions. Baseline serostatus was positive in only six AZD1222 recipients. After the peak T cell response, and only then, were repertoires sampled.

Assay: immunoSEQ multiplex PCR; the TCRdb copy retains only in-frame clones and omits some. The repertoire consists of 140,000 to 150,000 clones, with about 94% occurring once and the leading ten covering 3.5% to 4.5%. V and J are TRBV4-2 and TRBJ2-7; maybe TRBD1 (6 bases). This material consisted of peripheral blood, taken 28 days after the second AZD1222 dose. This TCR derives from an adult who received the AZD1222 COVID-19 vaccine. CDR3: CASSQEGGYFYEQYF. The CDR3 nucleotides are TGTGCCAGCAGCCAAGAAGGGGGATATTTCTACGAGCAGTACTTC.